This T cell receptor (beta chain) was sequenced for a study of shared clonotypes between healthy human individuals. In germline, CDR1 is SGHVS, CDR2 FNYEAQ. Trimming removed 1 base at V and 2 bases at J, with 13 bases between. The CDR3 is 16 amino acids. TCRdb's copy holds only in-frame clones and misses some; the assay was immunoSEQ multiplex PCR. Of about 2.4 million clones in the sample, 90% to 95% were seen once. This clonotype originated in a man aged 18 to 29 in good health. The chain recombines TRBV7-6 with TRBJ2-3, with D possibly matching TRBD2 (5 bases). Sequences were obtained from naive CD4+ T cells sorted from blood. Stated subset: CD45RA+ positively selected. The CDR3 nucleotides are TGTGCCAGCAGCTTAGGTGTTAGCGCGGTCACAGATACGCAGTATTTT. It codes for CASSLGVSAVTDTQYF. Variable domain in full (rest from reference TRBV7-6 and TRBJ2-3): GAGVSQSPRYKVTKRGQDVALRCDPISGHVSLYWYRQALGQGPEFLTYFNYEAQQDKSGLPNDRFSAERPEGSISTLTIQRTEQRDSAMYRCASSLGVSAVTDTQYFGPGTRLTVL.